This T cell receptor beta chain appears in the sequencing data of a study of blood T cell repertoires in COVID-19. Study as a whole: Both acute and convalescent COVID-19 samples were obtained from the United States, Italy and Spain. PBMCs, B-cell-depleted T cells, or T cells provided the cDNA or gDNA that made up the material.

The V gene end was trimmed by 0 bases and the J gene end by 7 bases; junction bases not matched to a gene: 7. This CDR3 spans 15 amino acids. Germline V gives CDR1 SGHKS, CDR2 YYEKEE (reference sequence). Authors' processing steps: The assay estimated nucleated cells by amplifying reference gene primers. The protocol was immunoSEQ multiplex PCR, while the TCRdb copy is restricted to in-frame clones and leaves out a portion. V and J calls and clone size are copied from that table; D and trimming were computed from the DNA. The sample records 100,000 to 150,000 clones, around four fifths being singletons. This clone was seen a few times.

Sequencing was carried out using peripheral blood. The V and J genes are TRBV5-5 and TRBJ1-2; 9 nucleotides line up with TRBD1. This clonotype originated in a human donor in a cohort sampled during active COVID-19. The CDR3 nucleotides are TGTGCCAGCAGCTTGGACGGGACAGGGTGGCGTGGCTACACCTTC. The encoded protein is CASSLDGTGWRGYTF.